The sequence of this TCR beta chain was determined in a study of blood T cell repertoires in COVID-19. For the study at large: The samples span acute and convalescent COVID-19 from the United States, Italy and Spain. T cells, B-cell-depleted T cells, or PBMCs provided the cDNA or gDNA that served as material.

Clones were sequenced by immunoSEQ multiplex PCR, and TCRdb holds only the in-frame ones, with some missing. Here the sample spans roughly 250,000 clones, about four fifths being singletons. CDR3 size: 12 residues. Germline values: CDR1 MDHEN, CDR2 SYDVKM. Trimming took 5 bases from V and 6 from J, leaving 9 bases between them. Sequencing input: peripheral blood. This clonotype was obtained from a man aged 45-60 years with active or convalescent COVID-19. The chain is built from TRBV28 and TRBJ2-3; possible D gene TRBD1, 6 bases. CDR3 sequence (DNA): TGTGCCAGCAGTCCCGACAGGGATACGCAGTATTTT. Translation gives CASSPDRDTQYF. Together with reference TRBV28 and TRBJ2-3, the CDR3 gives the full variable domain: DVKVTQSSRYLVKRTGEKVFLECVQDMDHENMFWYRQDPGLGLRLIYFSYDVKMKEKGDIPEGYSVSREKKERFSLILESASTNQTSMYLCASSPDRDTQYFGPGTRLTVL.